Presented here are 25 T cell receptor beta chains from one specimen sequenced in a study of a mutant IDH1 vaccine in newly diagnosed glioma (dated by TCRdb to about 2021). The time point label on this specimen signifies: week 5, during vaccination. A 20-mer mutant IDH1 peptide at 300 micrograms in Montanide made up each vaccine dose, which was injected subcutaneously together with topical imiquimod. These receptors have no identified antigens. The library relied on the immunoSEQ multiplex PCR assay. TCRdb carries this immuneACCESS record with in-frame sequences only. Its versions omit some clonotypes, under half of them owing to an unresolved V gene in the studies checked, with the rest unexplained. The sample table holds 75,000 to 80,000 clones, of which about 91% were seen once. The ten largest account for 0.56% of the sample. Sequenced here: PBMCs, sampled from a glioma patient whose treatment included an IDH1 peptide vaccine. The receptors come from a woman in her forties or fifties with glioma.

The chain carries TRBV28 and TRBJ2-7; 9 nucleotides line up with TRBD1. Losses at the gene ends were 6 bases for V and 2 bases for J; bases not matched to a gene: 5. Germline loops: CDR1 MDHEN, CDR2 SYDVKM. This CDR3 is 14 amino acids long. CDR3 region: CASRIGQGPYEQYF. The CDR3 DNA reads TGTGCCAGCAGGATCGGACAGGGGCCCTACGAGCAGTACTTC.

This clone has just a few counts. The V call is TRBV4-1, the J call TRBJ1-5; D is unresolved. The CDR3 runs to 15 residues. Germline assignment: CDR1 MGHRA and CDR2 YSYEKL. Trimming took off 0 bases at V and 6 bases at J, with 12 bases between the two ends. The CDR3 loop is CASSQDGGEAQPQHF. CDR3 DNA: TGCGCCAGCAGCCAAGATGGCGGAGAAGCTCAGCCCCAGCATTTT.

The genes are TRBV18 and TRBJ1-2, with D tentatively TRBD1 (6 bases). The CDR3 totals 14 residues. Trimming removed 0 bases at V and 7 bases at J, with 12 bases between. Germline CDR1 and CDR2: KGHSH and LQKENI. In DNA form, the CDR3 reads TGTGCCAGCTCACCACCGGGACATACGGGTGGCTACACCTTC. The encoded protein is CASSPPGHTGGYTF.

This chain links TRBV4-1 with TRBJ2-5; D remains ambiguous. CDR3 length equals 14 residues. V was trimmed by 0 bases and J by 4 bases, leaving 9 bases between them. Germline CDR1 and CDR2: MGHRA and YSYEKL. CDR3 sequence: CASSQDQRPETQYF. The CDR3 coding sequence is TGCGCCAGCAGCCAAGATCAGCGCCCAGAGACCCAGTACTTC.

The chain joins TRBV6-5 to TRBJ1-1, with 9 bases aligning to TRBD1. The CDR3 length is 14 residues. In germline, CDR1 is MNHEY, CDR2 SVGAGI. The J segment lost 5 bases and the V segment lost 6 bases, leaving 7 bases of the junction unmatched. CDR3 nucleotides: TGTGCCAGCAGGTCGGGACAGGGAGGAACTGAAGCTTTCTTT. Its translation is CASRSGQGGTEAFF.

The CDR3 DNA reads TGTGCCAGCCGATCCCACCCGACAGGCCCCCACACCGGGGAGCTGTTTTTT. Translated, it gives CASRSHPTGPHTGELFF. The chain carries TRBV28 and TRBJ2-2; a possible D gene is TRBD1 (6 bases). The V and J ends lost 8 bases and 3 bases respectively, with 22 bases between them. The V gene's germline CDR1 is MDHEN and CDR2 SYDVKM. The CDR3 spans 17 residues.

The gene calls are TRBV10-3 and TRBJ2-1, with D perhaps matching TRBD1 (6 bases). Trimming took 6 bases from V and 7 from J, leaving 16 bases between them. CDR1 is ENHRY, CDR2 SYGVKD, per germline. CDR3 size: 14 residues. CDR3 protein: CAIRPGQEQNEQFF. The CDR3 bases are TGTGCCATCAGACCGGGACAAGAACAGAATGAGCAGTTCTTC.

This chain links TRBV9 with TRBJ2-1; D is possibly TRBD2 (6 bases). Germline V CDR1 and CDR2: SGDLS, YYNGEE. Trimming cost V 2 bases and J 1 base, with 16 bases left between them. The length of the CDR3 is 17 residues. The CDR3 sequence is CASSVGPGTASYNEQFF. The CDR3 bases are TGTGCCAGCAGCGTGGGACCCGGGACTGCTTCCTACAATGAGCAGTTCTTC.

The chain employs TRBV19 and TRBJ2-5; D remains ambiguous. The germline CDR1 and CDR2 sequences are LNHDA and SQIVND (reference sequence). V was shortened by 7 bases and J by 2 bases, with 14 bases between the two germline ends. The CDR3 spans 14 residues. Here the CDR3 DNA reads TGTGCCAGTACTGACCGGCCCGCTCAAGAGACCCAGTACTTC. It encodes CASTDRPAQETQYF. Filled out from reference TRBV19 and TRBJ2-5, the complete variable domain reads DGGITQSPKYLFRKEGQNVTLSCEQNLNHDAMYWYRQDPGQGLRLIYYSQIVNDFQKGDIAEGYSVSREKKESFPLTVTSAQKNPTAFYLCASTDRPAQETQYFGPGTRLLVL.

The chain combines TRBV5-1 with TRBJ2-7; D is unresolved. The germline V and J ends were trimmed by 4 bases and 5 bases, with 16 bases remaining between them. The CDR3 extends over 14 amino acids. CDR1 and CDR2 (germline): SGHRS, YFSETQ. CDR3 residues: CASSPQGMGNEQYF. The CDR3 DNA reads TGCGCCAGCAGCCCCCAAGGCATGGGTAACGAGCAGTACTTC. The whole variable domain, filled in from reference TRBV5-1 and TRBJ2-7, reads KAGVTQTPRYLIKTRGQQVTLSCSPISGHRSVSWYQQTPGQGLQFLFEYFSETQRNKGNFPGRFSGRQFSNSRSEMNVSTLELGDSALYLCASSPQGMGNEQYFGPGTRLTVT.

CDR3 in amino acids: CASSYSFTGGHQPQHF. The CDR3 DNA reads as TGTGCCAGCAGTTACTCATTCACGGGGGGCCATCAGCCCCAGCATTTT. V gene TRBV6-5 combines with J gene TRBJ1-5; a weak D match, TRBD1 (6 bases). In germline, CDR1 is MNHEY, CDR2 SVGAGI. The CDR3 is made up of 16 amino acids. V lost 0 bases and J 5 bases, leaving 14 bases between the germline ends.

The chain joins TRBV5-1 to TRBJ1-4; D gene uncertain. Trimming cost V 0 bases and J 0 bases, with 12 bases left between them. Germline V lookup: CDR1 SGHRS, CDR2 YFSETQ. The CDR3 is 17 amino acids. The CDR3 DNA reads TGCGCCAGCAGCTTGGTACCCAGCCCCGCAACTAATGAAAAACTGTTTTTT. This codes for CASSLVPSPATNEKLFF.

The V call is TRBV19, the J call TRBJ1-1; D is uncertain. Germline V CDR1 and CDR2: LNHDA, SQIVND (reference sequence). The CDR3 extends over 14 amino acids. The V gene lost 2 bases and the J gene lost 4 bases, with 11 bases spanning the gap. This chain's CDR3 is CASSIIGVSTEAFF. CDR3 in DNA: TGTGCCAGTAGTATAATTGGGGTCAGCACTGAAGCTTTCTTT.

This clone came up a few times. The CDR3 nucleotides read TGTGCCAGCAGCAGACAGTTGACTAACACTGAAGCTTTCTTT. Its protein product is CASSRQLTNTEAFF. V and J are TRBV11-2 and TRBJ1-1, with TRBD1 as a possible D gene (5 bases). This CDR3 has 14 residues. The V and J ends lost 5 bases and 2 bases respectively, with 12 bases between them. Per germline, CDR1 SGHAT and CDR2 FQNNGV.

This sequence joins TRBV7-9 and TRBJ1-4; 7 bases match TRBD1. The CDR3 consists of 15 residues. Trimming at V came to 3 bases and at J to 8 bases, leaving 9 bases not matched to a gene. Per the germline V gene, CDR1 is SEHNR and CDR2 is FQNEAQ (reference sequence). In nucleotides, the CDR3 is TGTGCCAGCAGCTTGGGTAGGGGGCGAGGGGAAAAACTGTTTTTT. This encodes CASSLGRGRGEKLFF.

This clone was counted a few times. This chain connects TRBV18 to TRBJ2-2; D unresolved. With 2 bases removed from V and 7 bases from J, the gap between germline ends came to 8 bases. The CDR3 has 13 amino acids. The germline V gene has CDR1 KGHSH and CDR2 LQKENI. CDR3 bases: TGTGCCAGCTCACCAATAAGCCTCGGGGAGCTGTTTTTT. This gives the protein CASSPISLGELFF.

This chain uses TRBV2 with TRBJ2-1; D is undetermined. CDR3 length: 11 amino acids. Germline lookup yields CDR1 SNHLY and CDR2 FYNNEI. V was cut by 6 bases and J by 12 bases, with 12 bases left in between. The CDR3 region has the DNA TGTGCCAGCAGCCCTAGAGTAGGGCAGTTCTTC. Translated, it gives CASSPRVGQFF.

The chain combines TRBV4-1 with TRBJ1-1; D is perhaps TRBD1 (5 bases). CDR1 is MGHRA, CDR2 YSYEKL, per germline. The CDR3 contains 15 residues. V lost 0 bases and J lost 5, with 13 bases in between. The CDR3 spells CASSQDLQGRTEAFF. CDR3 in DNA: TGCGCCAGCAGCCAAGATCTCCAGGGTCGAACTGAAGCTTTCTTT.

This clone was found a few times. DNA for the CDR3: TGTGCCAGCAGCTTAGGCCTCGATTCGTTTGGACAGGGTCCCCACGAGCAGTACTTC. Its translation is CASSLGLDSFGQGPHEQYF. The chain uses TRBV13 and TRBJ2-7, with 8 bases fitting TRBD1. In germline, CDR1 is PRHDT, CDR2 FYEKMQ (reference sequence). The CDR3 runs to 19 residues. The J segment lost 5 bases and the V segment lost 0 bases, leaving 18 bases of the junction unmatched.

This chain uses TRBV30 with TRBJ1-6; 8 bases fit TRBD1. CDR3 length: 15 residues. Germline CDR1 reads GTSNPN; CDR2 reads SVGIG (reference sequence). J gave up 8 bases and V 0 bases, and 6 bases lay outside the gene matches. The CDR3 DNA reads as TGTGCCTGGAGTGTACCGGGGACAGGTTATTCACCCCTCCACTTT. Translated: CAWSVPGTGYSPLHF. Full variable domain (outside the CDR3, taken from reference TRBV30 and TRBJ1-6): SQTIHQWPATLVQPVGSPLSLECTVEGTSNPNLYWYRQAAGRGLQLLFYSVGIGQISSEVPQNLSASRPQDRQFILSSKKLLLSDSGFYLCAWSVPGTGYSPLHFGNGTRLTVT.

V and J are TRBV4-1 and TRBJ1-2; the D is unclear. The V and J ends lost 1 base and 2 bases respectively, with 17 bases between them. Germline V gene sequence: CDR1 MGHRA, CDR2 YSYEKL. This CDR3 contains 17 residues. DNA for the CDR3: TGCGCCAGCAGCCAAGCGGTTTTGCGGAAAGCGAACTATGGCTACACCTTC. It is translated as CASSQAVLRKANYGYTF.

The chain joins TRBV5-1 to TRBJ2-7, with 8 positions matching TRBD2. The CDR3 extends over 13 amino acids. Germline V gene sequence: CDR1 SGHRS, CDR2 YFSETQ. The V gene end was trimmed by 5 bases and the J gene end by 6 bases; junction bases not matched to a gene: 7. The CDR3 loop reads CASSGGGGREQYF. The CDR3 DNA reads TGCGCCAGCAGTGGGGGCGGGGGGCGCGAGCAGTACTTC.

CDR3 sequence (DNA): TGTGCCAGCAGCTTAGCCGTTAATGAAAAACTGTTTTTT. It specifies CASSLAVNEKLFF. V gene TRBV11-2 combines with J gene TRBJ1-4; D gene uncertain. CDR3 size: 13 residues. The V gene lost 1 base and the J gene lost 4 bases, with 4 bases spanning the gap. The V gene's germline CDR1 is SGHAT and CDR2 FQNNGV.

The rearrangement joins TRBV14 to TRBJ2-1, with 9 nucleotides matching TRBD2. CDR3 length: 15 residues. Trimming removed 8 bases from V and 5 bases from J; junction bases left unmatched: 10. Germline CDR1 reads SGHDN; CDR2 reads FVKESK. The CDR3 reads CASSDNVAGDNEQFF. CDR3 nucleotides: TGTGCCAGCTCCGATAACGTAGCGGGAGACAATGAGCAGTTCTTC.

The chain combines TRBV7-9 with TRBJ1-1, with TRBD1 as a possible D gene (6 bases). The CDR3 is 13 residues long. Trimming pared 2 bases from V and 4 bases from J, leaving 8 bases between. In germline, CDR1 is SEHNR, CDR2 FQNEAQ (reference sequence). The CDR3 nucleotides are TGTGCCAGCAGCTTAAGGGGGAGCACTGAAGCTTTCTTT. Translated: CASSLRGSTEAFF.